This T cell receptor beta chain was identified in a study of cytomegalovirus exposure and HLA in healthy donors. Study summary: Among around 200 million T cells, an earlier analysis found roughly 120 million unique TCR beta sequences.

Whole-study results and caveats: The study found most TCR sequences rare, yet found some public TCRs in many donors.

A word on this clone: Its antigen is still unknown.

PCR was performed using 60 Vbeta and 13 Jbeta primers. The table came from immunoSEQ multiplex PCR; TCRdb's copy has only in-frame clones and leaves some out. Of 150,000 or so clones listed, 78% are singletons. The sample comprised PBMCs. This clonotype was obtained from a woman in her thirties or forties in good health and CMV-seropositive.

The DNA of the CDR3 is TGTGCCAGCAGCCTACAGGGGGACGGAAACACCATATATTTT. As protein: CASSLQGDGNTIYF. This chain connects TRBV7-2 to TRBJ1-3; 8 bases agree with TRBD1. J gave up 4 bases and V 5 bases, and 4 bases lay outside the gene matches. Germline V gene data show CDR1 as SGHTA and CDR2 as FQGNSA. The CDR3 length is 14 residues. Together with reference TRBV7-2 and TRBJ1-3, the CDR3 gives the full variable domain: GAGVSQSPSNKVTEKGKDVELRCDPISGHTALYWYRQSLGQGLEFLIYFQGNSAPDKSGLPSDRFSAERTGGSVSTLTIQRTQQEDSAVYLCASSLQGDGNTIYFGEGSWLTVV.